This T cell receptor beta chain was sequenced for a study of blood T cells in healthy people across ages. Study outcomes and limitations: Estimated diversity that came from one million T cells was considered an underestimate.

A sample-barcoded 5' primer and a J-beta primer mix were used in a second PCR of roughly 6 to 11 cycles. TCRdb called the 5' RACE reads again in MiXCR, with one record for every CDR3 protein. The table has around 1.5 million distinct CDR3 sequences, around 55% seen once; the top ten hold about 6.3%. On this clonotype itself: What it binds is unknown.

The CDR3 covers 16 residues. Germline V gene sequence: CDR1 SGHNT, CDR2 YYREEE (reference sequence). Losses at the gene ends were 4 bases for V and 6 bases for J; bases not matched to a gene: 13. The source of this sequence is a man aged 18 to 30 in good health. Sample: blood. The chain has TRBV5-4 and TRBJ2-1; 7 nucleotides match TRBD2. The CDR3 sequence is CASSPEIGGRGNEQFF. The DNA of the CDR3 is TGTGCCAGCAGCCCGGAGATTGGCGGGAGAGGCAATGAGCAGTTCTTC.